The rows below give T cell receptor beta chains drawn from one sample of a study of T cells in Graves' hyperthyroidism and ophthalmopathy. TCRdb ran MiXCR on the multiplex PCR reads and lists one entry per CDR3 protein. The table records a few hundred thousand distinct CDR3 sequences, approximately 18% of them present only once. Material: blood. These receptors were taken from a man between 18 and 29 years old with Graves' ophthalmopathy. The CDR3 runs from the conserved cysteine through the conserved F or W. The D gene is left open where the match is weak. Where a row states a size, it is once, few, many or the class of an expanded clone; other rows omit it.

j_gene	d_gene	v_gene	abundance	CDR3nt	CDR3aa
TRBJ1-5	TRBD1	TRBV5-1	.	TGCGCCAGCAGTCAAGGGGGCAGGGATCAGCCCCAGCATTTT	CASSQGGRDQPQHF
TRBJ1-1	.	TRBV6-5	many	TGTGCCAGCAGTTCGACTCCGGCCGAAGCTTTCTTT	CASSSTPAEAFF
TRBJ2-7	TRBD2	TRBV7-3	.	TGTGCCAGCAGCTTAAGTGGGAGGGCCAGCGAGCAGTACTTC	CASSLSGRASEQYF
TRBJ2-3	.	TRBV5-1	many	TGCGCCAGCAGCTTGGCCGCAGGCTTTAGCACAGATACGCAGTATTTT	CASSLAAGFSTDTQYF
TRBJ1-4	TRBD1	TRBV2	.	TGTGCCAGCAGTGGGACAGGCTCTAATGAAAAACTGTTTTTT	CASSGTGSNEKLFF
TRBJ2-3	.	TRBV6-1	.	TGTGCCAGCAGATCTACTAGCTCCGATACGCAGTATTTT	CASRSTSSDTQYF
TRBJ2-1	.	TRBV28	.	TGTGCCAGCAGTTTTAGAGGCGGCCTTAACAATGAGCAGTTCTTC	CASSFRGGLNNEQFF
TRBJ2-2	TRBD2	TRBV12-3/TRBV12-4	.	TGTGCCAGCAGTTTAGGACTGTTGACTAGCGGCGGCGGGGAGCTGTTTTTT	CASSLGLLTSGGGELFF
TRBJ2-3	.	TRBV6-1	many	TGTGCCAGCAGTGAAGCGAAAGGACACCCAAGCACAGATACGCAGTATTTT	CASSEAKGHPSTDTQYF
TRBJ2-5	.	TRBV9	few	TGTGCCAGCAGCGTAGGAGGGGTCAACCGGGACGGACAAGAGACCCAGTACTTC	CASSVGGVNRDGQETQYF
TRBJ2-5	.	TRBV20-1	many	TGCAGTGCTAGGAGTGGCAGTCCCCAAGAGACCCAGTACTTC	CSARSGSPQETQYF
TRBJ1-2	.	TRBV6-9	few	TGTGCCAGCAGTTATGGGGACGAGGATGGCTACACCTTC	CASSYGDEDGYTF
TRBJ1-1	.	TRBV5-1	many	TGCGCCAGCAGCTTGGATCCGGGAACCACTGAAGCTTTCTTT	CASSLDPGTTEAFF
TRBJ2-2	TRBD1	TRBV11-2	few	TGTGCCAGCAGCTCTACAGGGGTTACCGGGGAGCTGTTTTTT	CASSSTGVTGELFF
TRBJ1-6	.	TRBV19	.	TGTGCCAGTAGTTGGGGGTTAGGCAATTCACCCCTCCACTTT	CASSWGLGNSPLHF
TRBJ1-4	.	TRBV7-2	.	TGTGCCAGCAGCTTACTACAGGGTCGCGAAAAACTGTTTTTT	CASSLLQGREKLFF
TRBJ1-5	TRBD1	TRBV15	.	TGTGCCACCAGCAGGGGGGAGCTCGGGACAGGGGGCCCTCAGCCCCAGCATTTT	CATSRGELGTGGPQPQHF
TRBJ2-7	TRBD2	TRBV5-5	many	TGTGCCAGCAGATTCGGGGGGGCCTACGAGCAGTACTTC	CASRFGGAYEQYF
TRBJ2-1	.	TRBV5-1	many	TGCGCCAGCAGTTTAGGGGCGTACCGGGGGAATGAGCAGTTCTTC	CASSLGAYRGNEQFF
TRBJ2-5	.	TRBV7-7	.	TGTGCTAGCAGCTCAGACCCCGGCGGGAAGACCCAGTACTTC	CASSSDPGGKTQYF
TRBJ1-2	.	TRBV2	few	TGTGCCAGCACAAGAACGGAGGGCTACACCTTC	CASTRTEGYTF
TRBJ2-7	.	TRBV7-3	.	TGTGCCAGCAGCTTAGCCCCCGGGAGCGAGCAGTACTTC	CASSLAPGSEQYF
TRBJ2-2	TRBD2	TRBV9	.	TGTGCCAGCAGCGTAGGATTACTAGCGGGGGGGCCAGTTAACACCGGGGAGCTGTTTTTT	CASSVGLLAGGPVNTGELFF